What follows are 21 T cell receptor beta chains derived from one specimen sequenced in a study of T cell responses to AZD1222 COVID-19 vaccine. The method was immunoSEQ multiplex PCR; TCRdb's version includes in-frame clones alone and lacks a portion of them. The sample consists of 180,000 or so clones, roughly 93% of them appearing once. This sample comprised peripheral blood, obtained on day 0 of AZD1222 vaccination. Every receptor here comes from an adult in good health.

J is TRBJ2-5 and V is TRBV5-4, with 8 bases that match TRBD1. Germline CDR1 is SGHNT and CDR2 is YYREEE (reference sequence). V trimming: 4 bases; J trimming: 5 bases; junction bases outside the gene matches: 10. This CDR3 comprises 15 residues. DNA of the CDR3: TGTGCCAGCAGCCCATCCCCAGGGGGCGGGGAGACCCAGTACTTC. Encoded protein: CASSPSPGGGETQYF.

The rearrangement links TRBV6-5 to TRBJ1-2; TRBD1 agrees at 9 bases. The CDR3 length is 15 residues. J gave up 8 bases and V 2 bases, and 9 bases lay outside the gene matches. CDR1 MNHEY and CDR2 SVGAGI come from the germline V gene. In DNA form, the CDR3 reads TGTGCCAGCAGTTACACCTCCGGGACAGGGAGGGGCTACACCTTC. This gives the protein CASSYTSGTGRGYTF.

V is TRBV11-2 and J is TRBJ1-4, with TRBD1 matching 7 bases. J gave up 3 bases and V 3 bases, and 10 bases lay outside the gene matches. From germline, CDR1 is SGHAT and CDR2 FQNNGV. CDR3 length equals 17 residues. CDR3 nucleotides: TGTGCCAGCAGCTTTGAGGCAGGGGGGCACTCTAATGAAAAACTGTTTTTT. This gives the protein CASSFEAGGHSNEKLFF.

The V call is TRBV7-2, the J call TRBJ2-1; no clear D gene. Germline V gene sequence: CDR1 SGHTA, CDR2 FQGNSA. The CDR3 consists of 15 residues. The V gene lost 5 bases and the J gene lost 4 bases, with 15 bases spanning the gap. The CDR3 coding sequence is TGTGCCAGCAGCCCAACTAAGATCCAATACAATGAGCAGTTCTTC. Its protein product is CASSPTKIQYNEQFF. Full variable domain (outside the CDR3, taken from reference TRBV7-2 and TRBJ2-1): GAGVSQSPSNKVTEKGKDVELRCDPISGHTALYWYRQSLGQGLEFLIYFQGNSAPDKSGLPSDRFSAERTGGSVSTLTIQRTQQEDSAVYLCASSPTKIQYNEQFFGPGTRLTVL.

The chain uses TRBV7-9 and TRBJ1-2, with a weak D call TRBD1 (6 bases). V lost 5 bases and J lost 4, with 26 bases in between. Germline V gene lookup returns CDR1 SEHNR and CDR2 FQNEAQ (reference sequence). The CDR3 has 18 residues. CDR3 amino acids: CASSTPNNRDSPIYGYTF. The CDR3 bases are TGTGCCAGCAGCACTCCAAATAACAGGGATTCGCCAATCTATGGCTACACCTTC.

The chain is built from TRBV11-2 and TRBJ1-1, with TRBD1 matching over 7 bases. The V segment lost 5 bases and the J segment 2 bases; nucleotides outside the gene matches: 5. This CDR3 is built from 14 residues. From germline, CDR1 is SGHAT and CDR2 FQNNGV. CDR3 loop: CASSPRDSNTEAFF. The CDR3, as DNA: TGTGCCAGCAGCCCAAGGGACAGCAACACTGAAGCTTTCTTT.

The chain has TRBV19 and TRBJ2-1; TRBD2 might be the D (6 bases). Germline assignment: CDR1 LNHDA and CDR2 SQIVND (reference sequence). Trimming cost V 5 bases and J 3 bases, with 11 bases left between them. CDR3 length: 14 amino acids. In DNA, the CDR3 is TGTGCCAGTAGTGTCCCGGGGGTCTACAATGAGCAGTTCTTC. As protein: CASSVPGVYNEQFF.

The chain joins TRBV6-5 to TRBJ2-2; possibly TRBD2 for D (6 bases). The CDR3 is 13 residues long. The germline V and J ends were trimmed by 7 bases and 3 bases, with 9 bases remaining between them. Germline CDR1 and CDR2: MNHEY and SVGAGI. In DNA form, the CDR3 reads TGTGCCAGCATAGCGGATCACACCGGGGAGCTGTTTTTT. Translating gives CASIADHTGELFF.

The chain employs TRBV6-5 and TRBJ1-1, with D hard to call. Germline V CDR1 and CDR2: MNHEY, SVGAGI. Trimming removed 0 bases at V and 1 base at J, with 12 bases between. The CDR3 totals 16 residues. The CDR3 region is CASSYSRTLKNTEAFF. The CDR3 nucleotides are TGTGCCAGCAGTTACTCACGGACGCTCAAGAACACTGAAGCTTTCTTT.

The CDR3, as DNA: TGTGCCACCAGCAGAGGTGCGACTAGCGGGAGCCGAGAGCAGTTCTTC. Translation gives CATSRGATSGSREQFF. The genes are TRBV15 and TRBJ2-1; 12 bases match TRBD2. After removal of 1 base from V and 10 bases from J, the junction contained 8 bases not matched to a gene. Per germline, CDR1 LNHNV and CDR2 YYDKDF (reference sequence). The CDR3 totals 16 residues. The full variable domain, its missing parts supplied by reference TRBV15 and TRBJ2-1, is DAMVIQNPRYQVTQFGKPVTLSCSQTLNHNVMYWYQQKSSQAPKLLFHYYDKDFNNEADTPDNFQSRRPNTSFCFLDIRSPGLGDTAMYLCATSRGATSGSREQFFGPGTRLTVL.

This chain joins TRBV28 and TRBJ2-3; D is unresolved. V lost 4 bases and J lost 1, with 12 bases in between. Germline CDR1 MDHEN, CDR2 SYDVKM. The CDR3 extends over 15 amino acids. The CDR3 sequence: CASSSGGHGTDTQYF. In DNA form, the CDR3 reads TGTGCCAGCAGTTCGGGCGGCCATGGCACAGATACGCAGTATTTT.

This sequence joins TRBV21-1 and TRBJ2-7; the table's D call of TRBD2 was not tested on the DNA. TRBV21-1 is labeled a pseudogene. The CDR3 is 13 residues long. CDR3 protein: CASSKVPGNEQYF. The CDR3 DNA sequence: TGTGCCAGCAGCAAAGTGCCGGGAAACGAGCAGTACTTC.

V usage is TRBV7-9 and J usage is TRBJ2-3; no definite D call. This CDR3 contains 10 residues. The V and J ends lost 10 bases and 9 bases respectively, with 11 bases between them. CDR1 and CDR2 from the germline V gene are SEHNR and FQNEAQ (reference sequence). For the CDR3, the DNA is TGTGCCACCTCGATAAGGACGCAGTATTTT. It codes for CATSIRTQYF.

This chain uses TRBV20-1 with TRBJ2-5, with D hard to call. The germline gives CDR1 DFQATT, CDR2 SNEGSKA (reference sequence). Trimming shortened V by 4 bases and J by 4 bases, and 7 bases separated the two germline ends. The CDR3 is 11 residues long. Written as DNA, the CDR3 is TGCAGTGCTATTGAGCGAGAGACCCAGTACTTC. Translated: CSAIERETQYF.

The V and J genes are TRBV9 and TRBJ2-7, with 8 bases lining up with TRBD1. The germline gives CDR1 SGDLS, CDR2 YYNGEE. After removal of 0 bases from V and 5 bases from J, the junction contained 7 bases not matched to a gene. The CDR3 is 15 residues long. The CDR3 DNA is TGTGCCAGCAGCGTAGATCAGGGGGCGAGGGACGAGCAGTACTTC. Translated: CASSVDQGARDEQYF. The whole variable domain, filled in from reference TRBV9 and TRBJ2-7, reads DSGVTQTPKHLITATGQRVTLRCSPRSGDLSVYWYQQSLDQGLQFLIQYYNGEERAKGNILERFSAQQFPDLHSELNLSSLELGDSALYFCASSVDQGARDEQYFGPGTRLTVT.

The chain couples TRBV19 to TRBJ1-2, with D unclear. Germline V gives CDR1 LNHDA, CDR2 SQIVND (reference sequence). The length of the CDR3 is 12 residues. The germline V and J ends were trimmed by 7 bases and 10 bases, with 16 bases remaining between them. The CDR3 region has the DNA TGTGCCAGTACCACCGGGTCCGCCTCCTACACCTTC. Its translation: CASTTGSASYTF.

The genes are TRBV10-2 and TRBJ2-7; D is unresolved. This CDR3 has 14 amino acids. Trimming pared 5 bases from V and 0 bases from J, leaving 11 bases between. Germline V gene data show CDR1 as WSHSY and CDR2 as SAAADI. The CDR3 is CASSPVLTSYEQYF. CDR3 sequence (DNA): TGCGCCAGCAGTCCGGTCCTCACCTCCTACGAGCAGTACTTC.

The rearrangement joins TRBV6-5 to TRBJ1-6; 9 nucleotides align to TRBD1. The CDR3 is 15 residues long. Germline-derived CDR1 and CDR2 are MNHEY and SVGAGI. Trimming removed 8 bases from V and 8 bases from J; junction bases left unmatched: 10. The CDR3 DNA reads TGTGCCAGCTGTCATCAGGGACAGGGTTATTCACCCCTCCACTTT. As protein: CASCHQGQGYSPLHF.

The chain carries TRBV27 and TRBJ2-1; possible D gene TRBD2, 6 bases. The V end was cut by 2 bases, the J end by 10 bases, with 12 bases between. The CDR3 sequence is 13 residues long. CDR1 and CDR2 from the germline V gene are MNHEY and SMNVEV (reference sequence). The CDR3 loop reads CASSLGSAGEQFF. DNA of the CDR3: TGTGCCAGCAGTTTAGGGTCGGCGGGGGAGCAGTTCTTC.

This clone has a single count. DNA for the CDR3: TGTGCCAGCAGCGGGACAGGGGGCGCAGATACGCAGTATTTT. This translates into CASSGTGGADTQYF. This chain joins TRBV6-4 and TRBJ2-3; 12 bases match TRBD1. Germline V gene lookup returns CDR1 MRHNA and CDR2 SNTAGT. This CDR3 has 14 amino acids. The J segment lost 4 bases and the V segment lost 6 bases, leaving 2 bases of the junction unmatched.

V and J are TRBV10-2 and TRBJ1-2; no clear D gene. CDR3 length: 12 amino acids. The germline CDR1 and CDR2 sequences are WSHSY and SAAADI. Trimming took 8 bases from V and 5 from J, leaving 12 bases between them. The CDR3 reads CASSGDKYGYTF. CDR3 in DNA: TGCGCCAGCTCTGGGGATAAATATGGCTACACCTTC.